These 26 T cell receptor beta chains share one sample of origin, sequenced in a study of response to subunit inactivated influenza vaccine. TCRdb fed the RT-PCR reads into MiXCR, producing one record per CDR3 protein. The sample carries some 550,000 distinct CDR3 sequences, approximately 20% recorded once. These records were also assigned to another study, of T cells expressing NK-cell markers. As that report states: Production of TCR beta cDNA relied on 5'RACE template switching with UMIs.

This specimen was CD4+ T cells sorted from PBMCs, taken about 11 days after vaccination. These receptors were obtained from a man aged 50-60 years who received an inactivated influenza vaccine.

The chain is built from TRBV20-1 and TRBJ2-2; 12 bases agree with TRBD2. Per germline, CDR1 DFQATT and CDR2 SNEGSKA (reference sequence). This CDR3 is built from 19 residues. The V segment lost 1 base and the J segment 0 bases; nucleotides outside the gene matches: 9. DNA for the CDR3: TGCAGTGCTAGAGCCGTCCCGGGACTAGCGGGCGCGAACACCGGGGAGCTGTTTTTT. Amino acids: CSARAVPGLAGANTGELFF.

This clonotype was detected only a few times. The V gene is TRBV27, the J gene TRBJ2-7; 11 bases fit TRBD2. The germline V gene has CDR1 MNHEY and CDR2 SMNVEV (reference sequence). V was clipped by 2 bases and J by 1 base; unmatched bases: 7. The CDR3 is made up of 17 amino acids. The CDR3 bases are TGTGCCAGCAGTTTAAAGGTGGGGACTAGCGGATCCTACGAGCAGTACTTC. Protein product: CASSLKVGTSGSYEQYF.

The V and J genes are TRBV9 and TRBJ2-3; 7 bases line up with TRBD2. This CDR3 is built from 15 residues. Germline-derived CDR1 and CDR2 are SGDLS and YYNGEE. V shed 2 bases, J shed 1 base, and the junction held 4 bases outside the gene matches. CDR3 DNA: TGTGCCAGCAGCGTGAAACGGGGGGGCACAGATACGCAGTATTTT. Protein: CASSVKRGGTDTQYF. Looking up the rest from reference TRBV9 and TRBJ2-3 gives the full variable domain: DSGVTQTPKHLITATGQRVTLRCSPRSGDLSVYWYQQSLDQGLQFLIQYYNGEERAKGNILERFSAQQFPDLHSELNLSSLELGDSALYFCASSVKRGGTDTQYFGPGTRLTVL.

The CDR3 DNA is TGTGCCAGCTCACCACCGTTGGGTACCGCCTACGAGCAGTACTTC. Translation: CASSPPLGTAYEQYF. The chain has TRBV18 and TRBJ2-7, with D uncertain. Looked up from germline, CDR1 is KGHSH and CDR2 is LQKENI. Trimming left V 0 bases short and J 2 bases short, with 11 bases between. This CDR3 comprises 15 residues.

The V gene is TRBV7-3, the J gene TRBJ2-1; D might be TRBD1 (6 bases). Trimming cost V 1 base and J 9 bases, with 10 bases left between them. This CDR3 comprises 13 residues. Germline V CDR1 and CDR2: SGHTA, FQGTGA. The CDR3 DNA reads TGTGCCAGCAGCTTAAGGGGGCCCGGTGAGCAGTTCTTC. Its protein product is CASSLRGPGEQFF.

The V call is TRBV20-1, the J call TRBJ2-1, with 8 bases fitting TRBD2. Germline trimming cut 1 base from V and 3 bases from J; bases unmatched to any gene: 8. The CDR3 extends over 16 amino acids. Germline V gene sequence: CDR1 DFQATT, CDR2 SNEGSKA (reference sequence). The CDR3 here is CSARGIRGGRYNEQFF. The CDR3 DNA is TGCAGTGCTAGAGGCATACGGGGGGGCCGCTACAATGAGCAGTTCTTC.

This rearrangement joins TRBV10-3 to TRBJ1-1, with D maybe TRBD1 (5 bases). The CDR3 has 16 residues. Germline V gives CDR1 ENHRY, CDR2 SYGVKD. Trimming took off 2 bases at V and 1 base at J, with 14 bases between the two ends. In nucleotides, the CDR3 is TGTGCCATCAGTGAGAATCAGGGAGTTGGGAACACTGAAGCTTTCTTT. This gives the protein CAISENQGVGNTEAFF.

This clonotype was detected ten times or more. The V call is TRBV28, the J call TRBJ1-2; weak D call: TRBD1 (5 bases). V was pared by 6 bases and J by 3 bases, with 17 bases between. CDR1 is MDHEN, CDR2 SYDVKM, per germline. This CDR3 region has 15 residues. The CDR3 is CASRGVGGLDYGYTF. DNA for the CDR3: TGTGCCAGCAGAGGCGTGGGGGGATTGGACTATGGCTACACCTTC.

J is TRBJ2-7 and V is TRBV7-2, with a weak D call TRBD1 (6 bases). V was clipped by 3 bases and J by 5 bases, with 17 bases between them. The CDR3 is 15 amino acids. CDR1 and CDR2 (germline): SGHTA, FQGNSA. CDR3 in amino acids: CASSLGALLRDEQYF. In DNA, the CDR3 is TGTGCCAGCAGCTTGGGGGCCCTTCTTCGGGACGAGCAGTACTTC.

This clonotype was picked up a small number of times. CDR3 nucleotide sequence: TGTGCCACCAGTGAAGGCCGGGGTCTTTACCAAGAGACCCAGTACTTC. This translates into CATSEGRGLYQETQYF. This sequence joins TRBV24-1 and TRBJ2-5, with a weak D call TRBD2 (5 bases). The V end lost 4 bases, the J end lost 0 bases, and 14 bases lay between the germline ends. The CDR3 has 16 residues. Germline values: CDR1 KGHDR, CDR2 SFDVKD.

The rearrangement uses TRBV20-1 and TRBJ2-7; 7 bases match TRBD1. In germline, CDR1 is DFQATT, CDR2 SNEGSKA (reference sequence). With V trimmed by 3 bases and J by 4 bases, 6 bases remained unmatched. This CDR3 is 13 amino acids long. This chain's CDR3 is CSARIQGSYEQYF. The CDR3, as DNA: TGCAGTGCTAGGATACAGGGGTCTTACGAGCAGTACTTC.

The sample holds many counts of this clonotype. The V call is TRBV25-1, the J call TRBJ2-7; D gene uncertain. Germline loops: CDR1 MGHDK, CDR2 SYGVNS. The CDR3 is 16 amino acids. V lost 1 base, J lost 2 bases, and 15 bases lay in between. The CDR3 is CASSESLSKPPYEQYF. In nucleotides, the CDR3 is TGTGCCAGCAGTGAATCCCTCAGTAAACCTCCCTACGAGCAGTACTTC.

This clonotype was counted only a few times. This chain joins TRBV6-2 or TRBV6-3 and TRBJ2-1, with 7 positions matching TRBD2. Losses at the gene ends were 6 bases for V and 0 bases for J; bases not matched to a gene: 23. Germline CDR1 and CDR2: MNHEY and SVGEGT. The CDR3 runs to 21 residues. The CDR3 loop is CASRLLARGLAAIRSYNEQFF. The CDR3 bases are TGTGCCAGCAGACTTTTGGCCCGCGGGCTAGCGGCCATCCGCTCCTACAATGAGCAGTTCTTC.

This clonotype was observed once. This chain joins TRBV5-1 and TRBJ2-3; D is ambiguous. Germline V gene lookup returns CDR1 SGHRS and CDR2 YFSETQ. The CDR3 loop spans 13 amino acids. V gave up 6 bases and J gave up 3 bases, with 11 bases separating them. CDR3 loop: CASNQAITDTQYF. The CDR3 region has the DNA TGCGCCAGCAATCAGGCGATTACAGATACGCAGTATTTT.

This clonotype was seen a single time. The chain has TRBV11-2 and TRBJ2-5; TRBD2 matches 7 bases. CDR3 length equals 15 residues. V shed 5 bases, J shed 0 bases, and the junction held 6 bases outside the gene matches. The germline V gene has CDR1 SGHAT and CDR2 FQNNGV. The CDR3 sequence is CASSDRLANQETQYF. Written as DNA, the CDR3 is TGTGCCAGCAGCGACAGACTAGCCAACCAAGAGACCCAGTACTTC.

This chain's CDR3 is CASSQLGEGPQHF. DNA for the CDR3: TGTGCCAGCAGCCAACTGGGGGAGGGGCCCCAGCATTTT. The chain employs TRBV3-1 and TRBJ1-5, with D maybe TRBD1 (5 bases). This CDR3 region has 13 residues. V gave up 2 bases and J gave up 9 bases, with 11 bases separating them. Germline V gene lookup returns CDR1 LGHDT and CDR2 YNNKEL (reference sequence). Looking up the rest from reference TRBV3-1 and TRBJ1-5 gives the full variable domain: DTAVSQTPKYLVTQMGNDKSIKCEQNLGHDTMYWYKQDSKKFLKIMFSYNNKELIINETVPNRFSPKSPDKAHLNLHINSLELGDSAVYFCASSQLGEGPQHFGDGTRLSIL.

This clonotype has more than one count but fewer than ten. This chain links TRBV28 with TRBJ2-7; tentatively, D is TRBD1 or TRBD2 (5 bases each). V gave up 2 bases and J gave up 4 bases, with 21 bases separating them. This CDR3 has 17 residues. In germline, CDR1 is MDHEN, CDR2 SYDVKM. CDR3 sequence: CASSLLGTGMRMYEQYF. The CDR3 DNA is TGTGCCAGCAGTTTACTAGGGACGGGGATGAGGATGTACGAGCAGTACTTC.

This clonotype was seen more than once but under ten times. V and J are TRBV28 and TRBJ2-1; 8 nucleotides match TRBD2. V shed 3 bases, J shed 6 bases, and the junction held 10 bases outside the gene matches. CDR3 length: 16 residues. CDR1 MDHEN and CDR2 SYDVKM come from the germline V gene. CDR3 nucleotide sequence: TGTGCCAGCAGTTTCCCCCCGGGACTAGAGAGCAATGAGCAGTTCTTC. Translating it yields CASSFPPGLESNEQFF.

The rearrangement joins TRBV4-2 to TRBJ1-5, with D perhaps matching TRBD1 (5 bases). This CDR3 spans 15 amino acids. Trimming stripped 1 base from V and 6 bases from J, with 13 bases between. From germline, CDR1 is LGHNA and CDR2 YNFKEQ. The CDR3 DNA is TGTGCCAGCAGCCAAGCGCTGGGTGGGACTCAGCCCCAGCATTTT. Translating it yields CASSQALGGTQPQHF.

This clonotype has a count of ten or more. The chain recombines TRBV20-1 with TRBJ1-5, with TRBD1 as a possible D gene (5 bases). The CDR3 extends over 11 amino acids. Trimming removed 6 bases at V and 12 bases at J, with 15 bases between. The V gene's germline CDR1 is DFQATT and CDR2 SNEGSKA (reference sequence). The CDR3 reads CSALWDGLQHF. CDR3 bases: TGCAGTGCCCTCTGGGACGGGCTCCAGCATTTT.

This clonotype has more than one count but fewer than ten. The gene calls are TRBV29-1 and TRBJ1-1; tentative D call: TRBD1 (5 bases). The length of the CDR3 is 12 residues. From germline, CDR1 is SQVTM and CDR2 ANQGSEA. Trimming removed 7 bases from V and 0 bases from J, with 9 bases in between. CDR3 amino acids: CSGRGVNTEAFF. DNA for the CDR3: TGCAGCGGTAGGGGAGTGAACACTGAAGCTTTCTTT. Supplemented by reference TRBV29-1 and TRBJ1-1, the full variable domain reads SAVISQKPSRDICQRGTSLTIQCQVDSQVTMMFWYRQQPGQSLTLIATANQGSEATYESGFVIDKFPISRPNLTFSTLTVSNMSPEDSSIYLCSGRGVNTEAFFGQGTRLTVV.

This clonotype was seen a handful of times. The V call is TRBV11-2, the J call TRBJ1-1; D is possibly TRBD1 (5 bases). Trimming cost V 5 bases and J 5 bases, with 15 bases left between them. Germline V lookup: CDR1 SGHAT, CDR2 FQNNGV. This CDR3 comprises 14 residues. CDR3 nucleotides: TGTGCCAGCAGCGCCGTCGCGTGGGGGACTGAAGCTTTCTTT. Its protein is CASSAVAWGTEAFF.

The chain is built from TRBV28 and TRBJ2-3, with 10 bases lining up with TRBD2. Germline CDR1 reads MDHEN; CDR2 reads SYDVKM. The V and J ends lost 7 bases and 2 bases, in that order; junction bases with no gene match: 6. The CDR3 covers 15 residues. CDR3 nucleotides: TGTGCCAGCAACAGACTAGCGGGCGTCACAGATACGCAGTATTTT. Its protein product is CASNRLAGVTDTQYF.

The gene calls are TRBV15 and TRBJ2-7; 8 bases are a match to TRBD1. The CDR3 contains 15 residues. With 1 base clipped from V and 2 bases from J, the junction kept 4 bases outside the gene matches. CDR1 is LNHNV and CDR2 is YYDKDF in the germline V gene (reference sequence). CDR3 amino acids: CATSRGRQGTYEQYF. CDR3 DNA: TGTGCCACCAGCAGAGGCAGACAGGGGACCTACGAGCAGTACTTC.

The chain is built from TRBV6-2 or TRBV6-3 and TRBJ2-2, with TRBD1 as a possible D gene (7 bases). From germline, CDR1 is MNHEY and CDR2 SVGEGT. The CDR3 has 15 residues. V was cut by 6 bases and J by 6 bases, with 17 bases left in between. DNA for the CDR3: TGTGCCAGCAGACGCGCAATCAGGGGGGCCGGGGAGCTGTTTTTT. Its translation: CASRRAIRGAGELFF.

In its sample, this clonotype was seen many times. The J gene is TRBJ2-7, the V gene TRBV20-1, with TRBD1 matching 9 bases. Trimming at V came to 0 bases and at J to 3 bases, leaving 3 bases not matched to a gene. The CDR3 loop spans 14 amino acids. The germline V gene encodes CDR1 DFQATT and CDR2 SNEGSKA (reference sequence). This CDR3 is CSARDRDRVYEQYF. The CDR3, as DNA: TGCAGTGCTAGAGACCGGGACAGGGTCTACGAGCAGTACTTC.